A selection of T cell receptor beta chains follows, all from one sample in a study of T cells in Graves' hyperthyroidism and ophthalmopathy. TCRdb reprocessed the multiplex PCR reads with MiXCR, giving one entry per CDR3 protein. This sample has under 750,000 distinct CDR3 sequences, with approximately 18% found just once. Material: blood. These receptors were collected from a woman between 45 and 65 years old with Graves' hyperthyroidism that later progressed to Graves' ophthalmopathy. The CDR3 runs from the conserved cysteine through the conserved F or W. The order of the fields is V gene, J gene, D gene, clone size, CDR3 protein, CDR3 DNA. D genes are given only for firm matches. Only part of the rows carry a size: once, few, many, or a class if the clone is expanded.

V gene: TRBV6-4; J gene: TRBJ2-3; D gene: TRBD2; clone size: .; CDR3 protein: CASSDRGSGSTDTQYF; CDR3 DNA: TGTGCCAGCAGTGACCGGGGTAGCGGGAGCACAGATACGCAGTATTTT
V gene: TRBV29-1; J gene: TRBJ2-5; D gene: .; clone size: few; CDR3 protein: CSVGGYQETQYF; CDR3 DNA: TGCAGCGTTGGAGGGTACCAAGAGACCCAGTACTTC
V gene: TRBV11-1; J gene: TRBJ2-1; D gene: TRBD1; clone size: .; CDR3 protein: CASSETGAGYNEQFF; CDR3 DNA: TGTGCCAGCAGCGAAACAGGGGCCGGCTACAATGAGCAGTTCTTC
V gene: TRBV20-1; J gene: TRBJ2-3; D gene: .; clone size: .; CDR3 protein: CSATRTSTDTQYF; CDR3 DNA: TGCAGTGCTACCAGGACAAGCACAGATACGCAGTATTTT
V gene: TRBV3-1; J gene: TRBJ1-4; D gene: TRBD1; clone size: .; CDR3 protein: CASKRSGTGNINEKLFF; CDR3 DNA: TGTGCCAGCAAACGATCCGGGACAGGAAATATAAATGAAAAACTGTTTTTT
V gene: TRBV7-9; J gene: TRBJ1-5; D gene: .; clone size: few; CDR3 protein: CASSLASGAGQPQHF; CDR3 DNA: TGTGCCAGCAGCTTAGCCTCAGGGGCGGGTCAGCCCCAGCATTTT
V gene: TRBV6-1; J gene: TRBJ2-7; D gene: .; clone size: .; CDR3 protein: CASRNVYEQYF; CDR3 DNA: TGTGCCAGCAGAAATGTCTACGAGCAGTACTTC
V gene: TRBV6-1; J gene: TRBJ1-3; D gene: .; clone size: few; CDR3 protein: CASSSMRASGNTIYF; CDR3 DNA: TGTGCCAGCAGTTCAATGAGGGCGTCTGGAAACACCATATATTTT
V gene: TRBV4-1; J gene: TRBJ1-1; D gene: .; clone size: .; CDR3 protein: CASSQVSANTEAFF; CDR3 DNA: TGCGCCAGCAGCCAAGTCTCGGCGAACACTGAAGCTTTCTTT
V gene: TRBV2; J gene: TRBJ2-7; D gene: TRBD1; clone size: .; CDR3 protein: CASSYRGHEQYF; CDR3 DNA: TGTGCCAGCAGTTATAGGGGGCACGAGCAGTACTTC
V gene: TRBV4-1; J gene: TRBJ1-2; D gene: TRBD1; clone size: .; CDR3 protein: CASSQAPLTQGNYGYTF; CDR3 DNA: TGCGCCAGCAGCCAAGCCCCTCTGACACAGGGGAACTATGGCTACACCTTC
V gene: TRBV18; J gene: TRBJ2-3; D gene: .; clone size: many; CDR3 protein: CASSPDSFLSTDTQYF; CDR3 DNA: TGTGCCAGCTCACCGGACAGCTTCCTTAGCACAGATACGCAGTATTTT
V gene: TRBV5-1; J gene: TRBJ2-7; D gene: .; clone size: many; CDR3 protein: CASSLAQDYYEQYF; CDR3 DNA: TGCGCCAGCAGCTTGGCTCAGGATTACTACGAGCAGTACTTC
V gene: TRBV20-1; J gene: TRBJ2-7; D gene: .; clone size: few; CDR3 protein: CSARSGGGHYEQYF; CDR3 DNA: TGCAGTGCTAGATCTGGGGGCGGGCACTACGAGCAGTACTTC
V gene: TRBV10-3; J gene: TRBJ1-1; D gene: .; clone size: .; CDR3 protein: CASDWGNTEAFF; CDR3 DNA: TGTGCCAGTGACTGGGGGAACACTGAAGCTTTCTTT
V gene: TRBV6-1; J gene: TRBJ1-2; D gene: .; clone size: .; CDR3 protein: CASSPRTQEGYTF; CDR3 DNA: TGTGCCAGCAGTCCTCGGACGCAAGAGGGCTACACCTTC
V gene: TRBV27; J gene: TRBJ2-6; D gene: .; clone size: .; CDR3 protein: CASSLSLDGANVLTF; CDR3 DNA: TGTGCCAGCAGTTTGTCCTTAGATGGGGCCAACGTCCTGACTTTC
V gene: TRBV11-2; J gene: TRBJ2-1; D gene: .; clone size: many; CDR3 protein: CASSLDRQLEQFF; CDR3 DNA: TGTGCCAGCAGCTTAGATCGGCAGCTCGAGCAGTTCTTC
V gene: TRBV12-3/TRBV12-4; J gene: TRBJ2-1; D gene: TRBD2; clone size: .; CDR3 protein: CASSFPSGYYNEQFF; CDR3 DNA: TGTGCCAGCAGTTTCCCTAGCGGTTACTACAATGAGCAGTTCTTC
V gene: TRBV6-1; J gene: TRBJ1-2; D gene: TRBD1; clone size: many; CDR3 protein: CASSQAGQGGFRYGYTF; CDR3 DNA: TGTGCCAGCAGTCAGGCTGGACAGGGAGGATTTAGATATGGCTACACCTTC
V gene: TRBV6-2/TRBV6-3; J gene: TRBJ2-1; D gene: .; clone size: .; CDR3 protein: CASSYSPRRSYNEQFF; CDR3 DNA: TGTGCCAGCAGTTACTCGCCTAGGCGCTCCTACAATGAGCAGTTCTTC
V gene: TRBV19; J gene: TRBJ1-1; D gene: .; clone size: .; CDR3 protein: CASSIGGGPNTEAFF; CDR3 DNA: TGTGCCAGTAGTATAGGGGGCGGTCCGAACACTGAAGCTTTCTTT
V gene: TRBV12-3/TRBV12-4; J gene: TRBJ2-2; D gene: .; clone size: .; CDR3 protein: CASSSLGGELFF; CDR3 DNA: TGTGCCAGCAGTTCTTTGGGCGGGGAGCTGTTTTTT
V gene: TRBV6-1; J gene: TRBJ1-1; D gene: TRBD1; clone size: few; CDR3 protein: CATYRGRATEAFF; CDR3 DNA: TGTGCCACTTACAGGGGGCGCGCCACTGAAGCTTTCTTT
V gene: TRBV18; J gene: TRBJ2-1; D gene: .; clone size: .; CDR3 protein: CASSPVGFNEQFF; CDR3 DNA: TGTGCCAGCTCACCGGTAGGGTTCAATGAGCAGTTCTTC
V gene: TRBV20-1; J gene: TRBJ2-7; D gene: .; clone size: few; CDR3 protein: CSARVPGRTYEQYF; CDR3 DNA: TGCAGTGCTAGAGTCCCCGGCAGAACCTACGAGCAGTACTTC
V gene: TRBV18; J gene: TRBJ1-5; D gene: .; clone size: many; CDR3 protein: CASSPLGGDGQPQHF; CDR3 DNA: TGTGCCAGCTCACCCCTGGGAGGGGACGGTCAGCCCCAGCATTTT
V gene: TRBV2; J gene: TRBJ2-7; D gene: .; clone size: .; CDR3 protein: CASSTAIYEQYF; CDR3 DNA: TGTGCCAGCTCGACAGCCATCTACGAGCAGTACTTC